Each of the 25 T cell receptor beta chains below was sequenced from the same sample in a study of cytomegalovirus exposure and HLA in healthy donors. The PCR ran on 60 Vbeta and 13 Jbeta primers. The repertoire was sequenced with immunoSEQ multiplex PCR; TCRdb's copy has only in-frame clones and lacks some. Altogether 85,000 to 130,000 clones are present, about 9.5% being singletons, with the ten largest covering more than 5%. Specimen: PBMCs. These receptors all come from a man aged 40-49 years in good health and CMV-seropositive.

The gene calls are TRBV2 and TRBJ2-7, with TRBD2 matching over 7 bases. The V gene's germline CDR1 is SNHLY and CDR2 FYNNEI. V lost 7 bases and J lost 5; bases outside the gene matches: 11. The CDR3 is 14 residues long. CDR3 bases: TGTGCCAGCATGAGGGGACTAAGGTCGGACGAGCAGTACTTC. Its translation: CASMRGLRSDEQYF.

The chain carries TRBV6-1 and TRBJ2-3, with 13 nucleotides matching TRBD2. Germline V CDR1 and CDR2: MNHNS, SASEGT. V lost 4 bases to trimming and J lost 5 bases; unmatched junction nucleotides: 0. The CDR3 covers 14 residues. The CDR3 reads CASSGLAGGDTQYF. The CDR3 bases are TGTGCCAGCAGTGGACTAGCGGGAGGAGATACGCAGTATTTT.

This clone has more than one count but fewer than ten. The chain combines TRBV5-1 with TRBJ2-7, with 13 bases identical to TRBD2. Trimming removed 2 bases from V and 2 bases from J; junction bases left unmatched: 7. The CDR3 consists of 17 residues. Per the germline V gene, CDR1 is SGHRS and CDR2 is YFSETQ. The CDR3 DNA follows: TGCGCCAGCAGCTTAGGGACTAGCGGGATAATCCCCTACGAGCAGTACTTC. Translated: CASSLGTSGIIPYEQYF.

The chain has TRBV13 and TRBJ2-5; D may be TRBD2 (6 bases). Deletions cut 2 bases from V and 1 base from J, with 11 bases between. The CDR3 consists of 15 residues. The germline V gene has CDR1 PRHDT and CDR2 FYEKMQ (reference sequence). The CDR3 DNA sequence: TGTGCCAGCAGCTTACACATTAGCGGCCAAGAGACCCAGTACTTC. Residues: CASSLHISGQETQYF.

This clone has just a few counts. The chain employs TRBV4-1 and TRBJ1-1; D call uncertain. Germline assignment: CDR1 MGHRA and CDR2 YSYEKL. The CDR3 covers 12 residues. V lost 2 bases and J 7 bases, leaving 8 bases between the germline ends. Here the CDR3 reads CASSQRDGEAFF. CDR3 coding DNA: TGCGCCAGCAGCCAACGGGATGGTGAAGCTTTCTTT.

The CDR3: CASSELDRQGGNIYDGYEQYF. Written as DNA, the CDR3 is TGCGCCAGCAGTGAACTCGATAGACAGGGGGGGAATATCTATGACGGCTACGAGCAGTACTTC. V is TRBV10-2 and J is TRBJ2-5; 9 nucleotides agree with TRBD1. The DNA end is a closer match to TRBJ2-7, so the J assignment may be wrong. The CDR3 loop spans 21 amino acids. Germline V gene lookup returns CDR1 WSHSY and CDR2 SAAADI.

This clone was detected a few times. CDR3 in DNA: TGTGCCAGCTCATTACCAGGCGACTCTGGAAACACCATATATTTT. Its translation: CASSLPGDSGNTIYF. The chain recombines TRBV18 with TRBJ1-3; D is unclear. Trimming left V 5 bases short and J 0 bases short, with 11 bases between. In germline, CDR1 is KGHSH, CDR2 LQKENI. The CDR3 loop spans 15 amino acids.

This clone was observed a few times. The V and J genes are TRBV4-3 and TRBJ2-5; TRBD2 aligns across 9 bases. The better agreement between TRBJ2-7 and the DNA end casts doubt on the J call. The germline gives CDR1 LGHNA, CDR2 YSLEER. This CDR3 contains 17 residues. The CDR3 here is CASSLLLPGLAAYEQYF. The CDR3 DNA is TGCGCCAGCAGCCTGCTACTGCCGGGACTAGCCGCATACGAGCAGTACTTC.

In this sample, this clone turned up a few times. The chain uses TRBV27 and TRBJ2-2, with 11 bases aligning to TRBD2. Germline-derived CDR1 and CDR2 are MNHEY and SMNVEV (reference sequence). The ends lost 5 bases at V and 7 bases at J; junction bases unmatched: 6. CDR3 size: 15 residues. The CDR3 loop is CASSPGTSGFGELFF. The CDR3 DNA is TGTGCCAGCAGTCCTGGGACTAGCGGATTCGGGGAGCTGTTTTTT.

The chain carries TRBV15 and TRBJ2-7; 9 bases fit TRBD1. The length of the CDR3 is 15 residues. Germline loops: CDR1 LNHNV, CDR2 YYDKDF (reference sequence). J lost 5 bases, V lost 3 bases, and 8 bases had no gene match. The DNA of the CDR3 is TGTGCCACCAGCAGGGACAGGGGCCGACGTAACGAGCAGTACTTC. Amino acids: CATSRDRGRRNEQYF. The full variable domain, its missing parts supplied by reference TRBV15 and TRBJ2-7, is DAMVIQNPRYQVTQFGKPVTLSCSQTLNHNVMYWYQQKSSQAPKLLFHYYDKDFNNEADTPDNFQSRRPNTSFCFLDIRSPGLGDTAMYLCATSRDRGRRNEQYFGPGTRLTVT.

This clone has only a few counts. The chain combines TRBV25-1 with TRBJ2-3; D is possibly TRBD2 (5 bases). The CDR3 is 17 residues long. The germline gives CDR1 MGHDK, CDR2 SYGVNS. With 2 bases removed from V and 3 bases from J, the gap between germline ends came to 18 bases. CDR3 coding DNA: TGTGCCAGCAGTGAACAAGGAGGCCTCGGGATAACAGATACGCAGTATTTT. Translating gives CASSEQGGLGITDTQYF.

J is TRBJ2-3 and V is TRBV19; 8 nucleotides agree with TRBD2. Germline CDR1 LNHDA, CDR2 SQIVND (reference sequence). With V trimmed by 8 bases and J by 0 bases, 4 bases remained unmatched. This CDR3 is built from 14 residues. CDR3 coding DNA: TGTGCCAGTCAGCGGGAGCGGAGCACAGATACGCAGTATTTT. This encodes CASQRERSTDTQYF.

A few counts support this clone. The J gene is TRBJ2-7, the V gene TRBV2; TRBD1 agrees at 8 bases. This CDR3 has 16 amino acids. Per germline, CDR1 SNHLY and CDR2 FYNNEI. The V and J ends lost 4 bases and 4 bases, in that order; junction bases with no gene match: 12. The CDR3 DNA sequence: TGTGCCAGCAGTGCAACTTCGGGACAGGCTTTTTACGAGCAGTACTTC. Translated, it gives CASSATSGQAFYEQYF.

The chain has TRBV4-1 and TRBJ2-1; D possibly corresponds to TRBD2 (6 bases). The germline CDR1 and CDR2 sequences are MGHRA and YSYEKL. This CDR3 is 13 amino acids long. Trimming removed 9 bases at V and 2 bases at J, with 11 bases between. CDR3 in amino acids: CASRTGAYNEQFF. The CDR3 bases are TGCGCCAGTCGGACGGGAGCCTACAATGAGCAGTTCTTC.

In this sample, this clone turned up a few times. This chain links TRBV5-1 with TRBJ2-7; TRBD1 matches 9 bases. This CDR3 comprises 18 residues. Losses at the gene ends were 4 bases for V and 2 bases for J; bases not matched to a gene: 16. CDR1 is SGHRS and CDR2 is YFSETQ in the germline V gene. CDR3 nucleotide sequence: TGCGCCAGCAGCCCGGCCACTAACAGGGGGCGGGCTACCTACGAGCAGTACTTC. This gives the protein CASSPATNRGRATYEQYF. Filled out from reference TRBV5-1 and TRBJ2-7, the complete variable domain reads KAGVTQTPRYLIKTRGQQVTLSCSPISGHRSVSWYQQTPGQGLQFLFEYFSETQRNKGNFPGRFSGRQFSNSRSEMNVSTLELGDSALYLCASSPATNRGRATYEQYFGPGTRLTVT.

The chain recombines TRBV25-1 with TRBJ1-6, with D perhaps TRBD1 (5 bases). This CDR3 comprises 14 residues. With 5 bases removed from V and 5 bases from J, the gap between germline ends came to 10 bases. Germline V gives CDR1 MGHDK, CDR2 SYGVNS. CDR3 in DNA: TGTGCCAGCAGTCTAGGGGTAGATAATTCACCCCTCCACTTT. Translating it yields CASSLGVDNSPLHF. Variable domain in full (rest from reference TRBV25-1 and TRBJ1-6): EADIYQTPRYLVIGTGKKITLECSQTMGHDKMYWYQQDPGMELHLIHYSYGVNSTEKGDLSSESTVSRIRTEHFPLTLESARPSHTSQYLCASSLGVDNSPLHFGNGTRLTVT.

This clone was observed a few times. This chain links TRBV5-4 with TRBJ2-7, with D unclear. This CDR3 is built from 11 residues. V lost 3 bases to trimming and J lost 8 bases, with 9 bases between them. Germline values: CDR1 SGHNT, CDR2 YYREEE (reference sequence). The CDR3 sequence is CASSSSTQQYF. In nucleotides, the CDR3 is TGTGCCAGCAGCTCGAGCACGCAGCAGTACTTC. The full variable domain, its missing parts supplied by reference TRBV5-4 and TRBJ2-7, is ETGVTQSPTHLIKTRGQQVTLRCSSQSGHNTVSWYQQALGQGPQFIFQYYREEENGRGNFPPRFSGLQFPNYSSELNVNALELDDSALYLCASSSSTQQYFGPGTRLTVT.

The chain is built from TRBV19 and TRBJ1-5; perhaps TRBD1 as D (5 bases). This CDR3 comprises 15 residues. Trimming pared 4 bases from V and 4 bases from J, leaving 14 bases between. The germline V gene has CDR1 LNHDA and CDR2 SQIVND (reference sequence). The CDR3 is CASSTPGLGNQPQHF. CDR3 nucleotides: TGTGCCAGTAGTACCCCAGGGTTGGGTAATCAGCCCCAGCATTTT.

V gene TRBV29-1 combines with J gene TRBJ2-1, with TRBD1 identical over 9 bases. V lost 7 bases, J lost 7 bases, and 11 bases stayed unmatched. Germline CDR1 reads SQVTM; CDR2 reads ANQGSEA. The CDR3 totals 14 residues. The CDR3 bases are TGCAGCGCATCTGACAGGGGGATAGGGAATGAGCAGTTCTTC. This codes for CSASDRGIGNEQFF.

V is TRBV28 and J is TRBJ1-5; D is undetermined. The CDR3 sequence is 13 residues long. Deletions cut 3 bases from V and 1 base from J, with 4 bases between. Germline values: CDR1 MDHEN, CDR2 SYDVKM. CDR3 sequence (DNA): TGTGCCAGCAGTTTTATCAGCAATCAGCCCCAGCATTTT. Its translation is CASSFISNQPQHF.

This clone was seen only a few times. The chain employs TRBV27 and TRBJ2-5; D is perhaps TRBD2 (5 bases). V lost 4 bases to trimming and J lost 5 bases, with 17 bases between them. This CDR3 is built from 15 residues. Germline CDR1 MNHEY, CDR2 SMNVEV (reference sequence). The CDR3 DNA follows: TGTGCCAGCAGTTCTGAAAGCAGGAGGTGGGAGACCCAGTACTTC. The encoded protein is CASSSESRRWETQYF.

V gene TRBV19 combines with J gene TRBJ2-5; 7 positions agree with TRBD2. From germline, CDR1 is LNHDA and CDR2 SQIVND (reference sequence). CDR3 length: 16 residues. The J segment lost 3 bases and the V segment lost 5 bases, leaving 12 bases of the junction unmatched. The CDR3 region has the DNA TGTGCCAGTAGTTGGGCGGCGGGAGTCACTGAAGAGACCCAGTACTTC. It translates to CASSWAAGVTEETQYF.

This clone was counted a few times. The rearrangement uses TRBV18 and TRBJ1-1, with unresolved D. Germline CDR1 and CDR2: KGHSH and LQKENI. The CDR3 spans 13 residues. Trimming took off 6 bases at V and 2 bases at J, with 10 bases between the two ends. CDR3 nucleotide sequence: TGTGCCAGCTCCTTTACAGATAACACTGAAGCTTTCTTT. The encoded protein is CASSFTDNTEAFF.

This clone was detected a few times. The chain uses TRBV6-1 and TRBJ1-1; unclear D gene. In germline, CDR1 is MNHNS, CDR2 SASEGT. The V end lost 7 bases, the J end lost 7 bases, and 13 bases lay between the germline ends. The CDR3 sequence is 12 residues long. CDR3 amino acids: CASINTPGEAFF. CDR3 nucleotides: TGTGCCAGCATTAATACCCCAGGTGAAGCTTTCTTT.

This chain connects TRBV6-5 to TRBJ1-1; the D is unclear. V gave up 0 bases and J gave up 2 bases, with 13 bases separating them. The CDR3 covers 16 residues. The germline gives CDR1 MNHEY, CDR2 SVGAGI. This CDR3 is CASSYSAPGFNTEAFF. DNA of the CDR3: TGTGCCAGCAGTTACTCGGCCCCGGGGTTTAACACTGAAGCTTTCTTT.